This T cell receptor beta chain was retrieved from a study of graft-versus-host responses after intestinal transplantation. Study as a whole: Recipients underwent multivisceral, liver-intestinal, or isolated intestinal transplants.

Per germline, CDR1 LNHDA and CDR2 SQIVND (reference sequence). Trimming removed 5 bases from V and 7 bases from J, with 15 bases in between. The CDR3 is 14 residues long. TCRdb keeps only in-frame clones here, not all; method: immunoSEQ multiplex PCR. Of 85,000 to 90,000 clones in the sample, approximately 89% were seen once. Concerning this clone itself: Its antigen is not identified.

General study results and limits: Subjects displaying graft-donor T cell macrochimerism possessed elevated graft-versus-host to host-versus-graft clonal ratios inside allografts. There were GvH clones found in recipient marrow, and some of them appeared first in ileum or blood.

The source material was unstimulated CD4+ T cells sorted from spleen or lymph node cells, sampled before transplant. The origin of this receptor is a human donor who was the organ donor for an intestinal transplant. This chain uses TRBV19 with TRBJ1-5; TRBD1 is a possible D gene (6 bases). DNA for the CDR3: TGTGCCAGTAGTCATGAAAGGGGGAACCAGCCCCAGCATTTT. Amino acids: CASSHERGNQPQHF.